One and the same sample provided the 32 T cell receptor beta chains below, sequenced in a study of blood T cell repertoires in COVID-19. TCRdb's copy holds only in-frame clones and misses some; the assay was immunoSEQ multiplex PCR. The data hold roughly 330,000 clones, with 85% to 90% observed a single time. Sequences were obtained from PBMCs or T cells enriched from blood (not recorded which). The receptors were gathered from a woman aged 18-30 years who had recovered from COVID-19.

The rearrangement uses TRBV2 and TRBJ2-5; TRBD2 is a possible D gene (5 bases). This CDR3 contains 14 residues. CDR1 and CDR2 from the germline V gene are SNHLY and FYNNEI. Trimming stripped 4 bases from V and 2 bases from J, with 11 bases between. CDR3 residues: CASSGGSEQETQYF. The CDR3 DNA reads as TGTGCCAGCAGTGGTGGTAGCGAGCAAGAGACCCAGTACTTC.

The chain has TRBV27 and TRBJ1-2, with D hard to call. Germline CDR1 and CDR2: MNHEY and SMNVEV (reference sequence). Deletions cut 2 bases from V and 0 bases from J, with 7 bases between. This CDR3 comprises 14 residues. The CDR3 DNA reads TGTGCCAGCAGTTTAGTAGGAGCTAACTATGGCTACACCTTC. Its translation is CASSLVGANYGYTF.

This clone was observed once. The chain is built from TRBV6-2 or TRBV6-3 and TRBJ2-7, with D possibly matching TRBD1 (5 bases). The CDR3 runs 15 residues. Looked up from germline, CDR1 is MNHEY and CDR2 is SVGEGT. Trimming took 2 bases from V and 0 from J, leaving 11 bases between them. CDR3 DNA: TGTGCCAGCAGTTACAGACAGTCCCGCTCCTACGAGCAGTACTTC. Translated, it gives CASSYRQSRSYEQYF.

The V and J genes are TRBV7-8 and TRBJ2-7, with 8 bases matching TRBD1. Germline assignment: CDR1 SGHVS and CDR2 FQNEAQ. CDR3 length equals 17 residues. V was pared by 0 bases and J by 2 bases, with 9 bases of the junction left unmatched. The CDR3 reads CASSLAEGQGFAYEQYF. The CDR3 region has the DNA TGTGCCAGCAGCTTAGCCGAAGGACAGGGCTTCGCCTACGAGCAGTACTTC.

The chain combines TRBV2 with TRBJ1-2, with 12 nucleotides matching TRBD1. The CDR3 contains 17 residues. V was pared by 4 bases and J by 5 bases, with 11 bases of the junction left unmatched. Germline CDR1 and CDR2: SNHLY and FYNNEI. DNA of the CDR3: TGTGCCAGCAGTGGGTCGGGACAGGGGGCTGGTCGTTATGGCTACACCTTC. As protein: CASSGSGQGAGRYGYTF.

The chain employs TRBV27 and TRBJ1-2, with TRBD1 as a possible D gene (6 bases). Germline CDR1 reads MNHEY; CDR2 reads SMNVEV (reference sequence). The CDR3 sequence is 16 residues long. With 4 bases removed from V and 3 bases from J, the gap between germline ends came to 18 bases. The CDR3 DNA sequence: TGTGCCAGCAGTTCCCAACAGGGTTCGAAGGACTATGGCTACACCTTC. Its protein product is CASSSQQGSKDYGYTF.

The chain is built from TRBV6-2 or TRBV6-3 and TRBJ2-2; D is uncertain. Deletions cut 1 base from V and 6 bases from J, with 6 bases between. Germline CDR1 and CDR2: MNHEY and SVGEGT. The CDR3 covers 13 residues. The CDR3: CASSYFIAGELFF. CDR3 DNA sequence: TGTGCCAGCAGTTACTTTATCGCCGGGGAGCTGTTTTTT.

The table lists this clone with a count of one. The CDR3 reads CASSSPRASAEKLFF. As DNA, the CDR3 is TGTGCCAGCAGCTCCCCGCGGGCCTCCGCTGAAAAACTGTTTTTT. The chain joins TRBV7-9 to TRBJ1-4; unclear D gene. This CDR3 comprises 15 residues. Germline assignment: CDR1 SEHNR and CDR2 FQNEAQ (reference sequence). V lost 4 bases and J lost 7, with 16 bases in between.

The chain recombines TRBV2 with TRBJ2-7; D possibly corresponds to TRBD1 (5 bases). The CDR3 covers 13 residues. V was shortened by 7 bases and J by 7 bases, with 17 bases between the two germline ends. The germline gives CDR1 SNHLY, CDR2 FYNNEI. The chain's CDR3 is CASTKGSGREQYF. In nucleotides, the CDR3 is TGTGCCAGCACTAAGGGGTCCGGACGGGAGCAGTACTTC.

The chain is built from TRBV19 and TRBJ1-4, with TRBD1 matching over 7 bases. The germline gives CDR1 LNHDA, CDR2 SQIVND (reference sequence). The junction had 14 bases not matched to a gene; V was cut back by 8 bases and J by 8 bases. The CDR3 is made up of 15 amino acids. CDR3 residues: CASGPGGGVNEKLFF. CDR3 coding DNA: TGTGCCAGTGGGCCTGGAGGGGGCGTAAACGAAAAACTGTTTTTT.

J is TRBJ1-1 and V is TRBV30; tentatively, D is TRBD1 (6 bases). The germline V gene encodes CDR1 GTSNPN and CDR2 SVGIG (reference sequence). The CDR3 totals 10 residues. The V end was cut by 7 bases, the J end by 12 bases, with 15 bases between. The CDR3, as DNA: TGTGCCTCGAACAGGGAGCAAACTTTCTTT. Translated, it gives CASNREQTFF.

The V and J genes are TRBV11-2 and TRBJ1-3; 7 bases match TRBD1. V shed 3 bases, J shed 4 bases, and the junction held 3 bases outside the gene matches. Germline V gene sequence: CDR1 SGHAT, CDR2 FQNNGV. The CDR3 covers 14 residues. For the CDR3, the DNA is TGTGCCAGCAGCTTTCAGGGGGGAGGAAACACCATATATTTT. This translates into CASSFQGGGNTIYF.

The rearrangement links TRBV11-3 to TRBJ2-1, with 10 bases matching TRBD2. This CDR3 spans 15 amino acids. Germline V gene data show CDR1 as SGHNT and CDR2 as YENEEA. With V trimmed by 3 bases and J by 9 bases, 8 bases remained unmatched. The CDR3 loop reads CASSLNSGGPGEQFF. Here the CDR3 DNA reads TGTGCCAGCAGCTTGAATAGCGGGGGGCCCGGTGAGCAGTTCTTC.

The V call is TRBV5-4, the J call TRBJ1-4; TRBD1 is a possible D gene (5 bases). This CDR3 is 16 amino acids long. V lost 2 bases and J 0 bases, leaving 11 bases between the germline ends. Germline assignment: CDR1 SGHNT and CDR2 YYREEE (reference sequence). The CDR3 nucleotides are TGTGCCAGCAGCTTCGGGGGGTCTGCAACTAATGAAAAACTGTTTTTT. This encodes CASSFGGSATNEKLFF.

The V and J genes are TRBV7-9 and TRBJ1-1; D is unclear. The ends were cut back, 5 bases at V and 4 bases at J, with 14 bases in the middle. CDR1 SEHNR and CDR2 FQNEAQ come from the germline V gene (reference sequence). This CDR3 region has 14 residues. The CDR3 region is CASSASMYATEAFF. CDR3 DNA sequence: TGTGCCAGCAGCGCGTCAATGTACGCCACTGAAGCTTTCTTT.

The rearrangement joins TRBV28 to TRBJ1-4; TRBD1 agrees at 8 bases. The length of the CDR3 is 14 residues. V trimming: 5 bases; J trimming: 10 bases; junction bases outside the gene matches: 9. The germline gives CDR1 MDHEN, CDR2 SYDVKM. The CDR3 DNA sequence: TGTGCCAGCAGTCCGGATGAGACAGGGGCAAAACTGTTTTTT. This translates into CASSPDETGAKLFF.

This clone showed up just a few times. This chain joins TRBV19 and TRBJ1-5, with 8 positions matching TRBD1. V was clipped by 6 bases and J by 2 bases; unmatched bases: 15. Germline CDR1 and CDR2: LNHDA and SQIVND (reference sequence). The CDR3 sequence is 18 residues long. In DNA, the CDR3 is TGTGCCAGTAGCCCCTACAAAGGTGTGGACAGGGGCAATCAGCCCCAGCATTTT. This codes for CASSPYKGVDRGNQPQHF.

The chain uses TRBV5-1 and TRBJ1-1; maybe TRBD1 (6 bases). V was clipped by 4 bases and J by 4 bases, with 14 bases between them. Looked up from germline, CDR1 is SGHRS and CDR2 is YFSETQ. The CDR3 loop spans 14 amino acids. CDR3 nucleotide sequence: TGCGCCAGCAGCCCCAGGGGAGATGGCACTGAAGCTTTCTTT. It is translated as CASSPRGDGTEAFF.

The chain employs TRBV6-5 and TRBJ1-6; D is unresolved. The germline V gene has CDR1 MNHEY and CDR2 SVGAGI. This CDR3 has 12 amino acids. The V and J ends lost 2 bases and 7 bases respectively, with 3 bases between them. The CDR3 DNA reads as TGTGCCAGCAGTTACGTAAATTCACCCCTCCACTTT. It encodes CASSYVNSPLHF.

The chain employs TRBV5-1 and TRBJ1-5, with TRBD1 as a possible D gene (5 bases). V was pared by 0 bases and J by 0 bases, with 13 bases between. Germline V gene data show CDR1 as SGHRS and CDR2 as YFSETQ. The CDR3 is 17 amino acids. CDR3 sequence: CASSLGETGLSNQPQHF. CDR3 DNA: TGCGCCAGCAGCTTGGGAGAAACGGGACTTAGCAATCAGCCCCAGCATTTT. The complete variable domain, with remaining parts taken from reference TRBV5-1 and TRBJ1-5, reads KAGVTQTPRYLIKTRGQQVTLSCSPISGHRSVSWYQQTPGQGLQFLFEYFSETQRNKGNFPGRFSGRQFSNSRSEMNVSTLELGDSALYLCASSLGETGLSNQPQHFGDGTRLSIL.

The chain joins TRBV6-1 to TRBJ2-1, with a tentative D call TRBD1 (6 bases). The ends were cut back, 3 bases at V and 5 bases at J, with 14 bases in the middle. The CDR3 runs to 15 residues. Per the germline V gene, CDR1 is MNHNS and CDR2 is SASEGT. The CDR3 DNA reads TGTGCCAGCAGTGAGCAGCCCCAGGGGCACAATGAGCAGTTCTTC. Its translation is CASSEQPQGHNEQFF.

The rearrangement links TRBV3-1 (or the pseudogene TRBV3-2) to TRBJ1-2; 9 nucleotides agree with TRBD1. The V and J ends lost 8 bases and 5 bases, in that order; junction bases with no gene match: 9. Germline-derived CDR1 and CDR2 are LGHDT and YNNKEL (reference sequence). The CDR3 is 14 residues long. The CDR3 nucleotides read TGTGCCAGCTTGCAACAGGGGGCAGAGTATGGCTACACCTTC. Protein sequence: CASLQQGAEYGYTF.

V usage is TRBV5-4 and J usage is TRBJ2-7; the D is unclear. The germline V gene has CDR1 SGHNT and CDR2 YYREEE (reference sequence). V was trimmed by 0 bases and J by 4 bases, leaving 8 bases between them. This CDR3 spans 13 amino acids. The CDR3 region is CASSLGPQYEQYF. DNA of the CDR3: TGTGCCAGCAGCTTGGGGCCTCAATACGAGCAGTACTTC.

J is TRBJ1-4 and V is TRBV18; no firm D call. Germline values: CDR1 KGHSH, CDR2 LQKENI. The CDR3 has 16 amino acids. The V gene lost 3 bases and the J gene lost 4 bases, with 15 bases spanning the gap. The CDR3 here is CASSPSQQPRNEKLFF. The CDR3 DNA follows: TGTGCCAGCTCACCGTCACAGCAGCCCCGTAATGAAAAACTGTTTTTT.

The CDR3 sequence: CASSPGDRPSYEQYF. The CDR3 DNA reads TGTGCCAGCAGCCCGGGGGACAGGCCCAGCTACGAGCAGTACTTC. The V gene is TRBV5-5, the J gene TRBJ2-7; the match to TRBD1 covers 8 bases. CDR1 SGHKS and CDR2 YYEKEE come from the germline V gene (reference sequence). The junction had 9 bases not matched to a gene; V was cut back by 4 bases and J by 3 bases. This CDR3 spans 15 amino acids.

This rearrangement joins TRBV27 to TRBJ1-1, with D perhaps matching TRBD1 (5 bases). The V end lost 3 bases, the J end lost 4 bases, and 21 bases lay between the germline ends. Germline CDR1 reads MNHEY; CDR2 reads SMNVEV (reference sequence). CDR3 length equals 17 residues. The CDR3 coding sequence is TGTGCCAGCAGTTTTCGCCCCCTTGACAGAGCGGGCACTGAAGCTTTCTTT. This encodes CASSFRPLDRAGTEAFF.

J is TRBJ2-3 and V is TRBV7-3; D is unresolved. V lost 3 bases to trimming and J lost 0 bases, with 10 bases between them. The CDR3 extends over 15 amino acids. In germline, CDR1 is SGHTA, CDR2 FQGTGA. Here the CDR3 DNA reads TGTGCCAGCAGCTTGGTACTCACTAGCACAGATACGCAGTATTTT. As protein: CASSLVLTSTDTQYF.

V gene TRBV3-1 (or the pseudogene TRBV3-2) combines with J gene TRBJ1-6; a possible D gene is TRBD1 (5 bases). Germline V gene sequence: CDR1 LGHDT, CDR2 YNNKEL (reference sequence). The CDR3 has 15 amino acids. V lost 0 bases and J 11 bases, leaving 14 bases between the germline ends. In nucleotides, the CDR3 is TGTGCCAGCAGCCAAGATCAAGGCAGGGTTGCACCCCTCCACTTT. It specifies CASSQDQGRVAPLHF.

The gene calls are TRBV30 and TRBJ1-6; 7 nucleotides match TRBD1. Germline V CDR1 and CDR2: GTSNPN, SVGIG (reference sequence). With V trimmed by 3 bases and J by 7 bases, 9 bases remained unmatched. The CDR3 is 15 residues long. The CDR3, as DNA: TGTGCCTGGAGCCCACGGGACAGAGTCAATTCACCCCTCCACTTT. It encodes CAWSPRDRVNSPLHF.

This sequence joins TRBV23-1 and TRBJ1-3; D unclear. TRBV23-1 counts as an open reading frame of uncertain function. V was clipped by 3 bases and J by 0 bases, with 18 bases between them. There are 18 residues in the CDR3. The CDR3 region is CASSQPCLTDHSGNTIYF. CDR3 nucleotide sequence: TGCGCCAGCAGTCAGCCATGTTTAACAGACCACTCTGGAAACACCATATATTTT.

V usage is TRBV24-1 and J usage is TRBJ2-3, with 16 bases that match TRBD2. This CDR3 comprises 19 residues. The J segment lost 2 bases and the V segment lost 4 bases, leaving 8 bases of the junction unmatched. Germline CDR1 and CDR2: KGHDR and SFDVKD. This CDR3 is CATSDSSGTSGGVTDTQYF. The CDR3 region has the DNA TGTGCCACCAGTGACTCGTCCGGGACTAGCGGGGGGGTCACAGATACGCAGTATTTT.

The gene calls are TRBV13 and TRBJ2-1; maybe TRBD2 (6 bases). Per the germline V gene, CDR1 is PRHDT and CDR2 is FYEKMQ (reference sequence). The CDR3 consists of 16 residues. The V gene lost 5 bases and the J gene lost 2 bases, with 16 bases spanning the gap. The CDR3 DNA follows: TGTGCCAGCAGCCCTAACACCGGGACTGCCTACAATGAGCAGTTCTTC. It is translated as CASSPNTGTAYNEQFF.